The T cell receptor beta chain under discussion was sequenced for a study of blood T cells in healthy people across ages. Overall study results and limits: The CMV status of each donor remained undetermined, and this could have confounded shifts in expanded clonotypes. Roughly linear declines in TCR beta diversity per million T cells occurred with age. Donors of long life had a larger count of naive CD4+ cells and greater diversity than aged donors.

Healthy Caucasians from Russia aged roughly 6 to 90 served as donors. Germline CDR1 and CDR2: DFQATT and SNEGSKA (reference sequence). This CDR3 has 11 amino acids. V lost 4 bases and J 2 bases, leaving 6 bases between the germline ends. Regarding this clonotype: Its target is not known.

Using a J-beta primer mix together with a sample-barcoded 5' primer, a second PCR was run for about 7 to 12 cycles. TCRdb reprocessed the 5' RACE reads with MiXCR, giving one entry per CDR3 protein. The data hold 800,000 or so distinct CDR3 sequences, with about 59% observed a single time. The receptor's source is a young man in good health. The V and J genes are TRBV20-1 and TRBJ2-7; D is undetermined. The sample taken for sequencing was blood. CDR3 protein: CSAIDTYEQYF. CDR3 sequence (DNA): TGCAGTGCTATAGACACCTACGAGCAGTACTTC.